This T cell receptor beta chain was sequenced during a study of blood T cell repertoires in COVID-19 (dated by TCRdb to 2020 to 2021). About the full investigation: Samples from collaborators originated in the United States, Italy and Spain and spanned both the acute and convalescent phases of COVID-19. The prospective study material was composed of cDNA or gDNA derived from T cells, B-cell-depleted T cells, or PBMCs. Deeply sampled blood TCRbeta repertoires from subjects exposed to, actively infected with, or recovered from COVID-19 were included in the dataset. A freely available public database, intended as a resource for researchers studying the immune response to SARS-CoV-2, is where the repertoires were released. Samples came from the ongoing ImmuneRACE study (first 160 participants) plus 1,254 subjects from 6 global collaborators. Sample metadata almost always included a de-identified subject ID, COVID-19 status, age in years and sex. Where available, HLA class I and class II types were taken from metadata supplied by the sample provider and were not determined by assay-based typing. Study-wide findings and limitations: The amount of clinical and demographic metadata varied by source and participant and was provided uncurated.

TCRbeta CDR3 regions were amplified from genomic DNA by means of the immunoSEQ Assay, a bias-controlled multiplex PCR. From the authors' description of their analysis: The number of nucleated cells in each sample was estimated from the amplification of reference gene primers within the assay. Sequence reads were collapsed and filtered to measure the absolute abundance of every unique TCRbeta CDR3 rearrangement. Productive Simpson clonality was computed per sample as the square root of Simpson's diversity index over productive rearrangements. This immuneACCESS table, as held by TCRdb, lists in-frame sequences with V and J called but not all clones. Of the missing ones, under half trace to an unresolved V gene in checked studies; the others have no known cause. V, J and clone size are taken as reported in that table, and D and trimming were inferred from the DNA itself. The sample table records over 200,000 clones; approximately 90% of these occur just once. The ten largest clonotypes hold approximately 2.1% of the sample.

Another Seattle source contributed samples from volunteer blood donors who had recovered from COVID-19. Collaborating institutions collected whole blood in K2EDTA tubes following their own protocols. For TCRbeta analysis, collaborators shipped samples in one of three forms: frozen whole blood, isolated PBMCs, or DNA extracted from either of those sample types. A note on this clone: Its antigen is currently not known. The sample holds no much larger clone one base away, and base qualities are not on file.

The CDR3 contains 15 residues, cysteine and phenylalanine counted. Only CDR3 DNA remains: 45 bases, in frame from the first base. The V and J ends are trimmed by 0 bases and 2 bases, leaving 11 bases between them. Sequences SGDLS (CDR1) and YYNGEE (CDR2) are obtained from the germline V gene. Sequences were obtained from peripheral blood. Here the chain combines TRBV9 and TRBJ1-2; confidence is insufficient to name the D gene. The clonotype comes from a man aged 30 to 39 who had recovered from COVID-19. CDR3 loop: CASSVVGGGNYGYTF. The sequenced DNA is TGTGCCAGCAGCGTAGTTGGCGGAGGCAACTATGGCTACACCTTC.